The text below deals with one T cell receptor beta chain. The data belong to a study of blood T cell repertoires in COVID-19. Study background: The cDNA or gDNA used as material had been derived from T cells, B-cell-depleted T cells, or PBMCs.

The data were produced by immunoSEQ multiplex PCR, yet TCRdb's version contains in-frame clones alone and is incomplete. The sample lists 200,000 to 250,000 clones, over 65% occurring once. Germline CDR1 is MDHEN and CDR2 is SYDVKM. CDR3 length equals 15 residues. Trimming removed 2 bases at V and 1 base at J, with 9 bases between. The chain has TRBV28 and TRBJ1-3; D remains unclear. Input material: peripheral blood. The sequence derives from a woman in her seventies with active or convalescent COVID-19. The CDR3 nucleotides are TGTGCCAGCAGTTTAGACACTCAGTCTGGAAACACCATATATTTT. Translating gives CASSLDTQSGNTIYF.